Presented here are 28 T cell receptor beta chains from one specimen sequenced in a study of T cells after posttransplantation cyclophosphamide. Produced via immunoSEQ multiplex PCR; TCRdb's table is partial and in-frame only. Singletons are absent from the sample, which has some 31,000 clones. Sequencing was done on a sample of PBMCs. Receptors originate from a woman aged 25 to 45 in good health and a related stem cell transplant donor.

This clone has ten or more counts. The V gene is TRBV10-3, the J gene TRBJ1-2, with unresolved D. Germline CDR1 reads ENHRY; CDR2 reads SYGVKD. This CDR3 is built from 11 residues. V was pared by 4 bases and J by 4 bases, with 4 bases between. The CDR3 DNA follows: TGTGCCATCAGTGGCAGCTATGGCTACACCTTC. This codes for CAISGSYGYTF.

There are many counts of this clone. The genes are TRBV4-1 and TRBJ2-7, with 8 bases that match TRBD2. Germline V gene data show CDR1 as MGHRA and CDR2 as YSYEKL. This CDR3 spans 16 amino acids. The trim removed 2 bases at V and 2 bases at J, leaving 8 bases unmatched. In DNA, the CDR3 is TGCGCCAGCAGCCAATTTCGGCTAGCGGGTGCCTACGAGCAGTACTTC. Its translation: CASSQFRLAGAYEQYF.

This clone occurred many times. The V gene is TRBV4-3, the J gene TRBJ1-1; D unresolved. The CDR3 is 14 amino acids. CDR1 is LGHNA, CDR2 YSLEER, per germline. Deletions cut 4 bases from V and 1 base from J, with 10 bases between. This chain's CDR3 is CASSRGPRNTEAFF. The CDR3 region has the DNA TGCGCCAGCAGCCGAGGCCCCCGGAACACTGAAGCTTTCTTT.

This clone was seen ten or more times. The gene calls are TRBV7-2 and TRBJ2-5, with D possibly matching TRBD1 (5 bases). V dropped 1 base and J dropped 0 bases, with 6 bases sitting between them. This CDR3 comprises 14 residues. Looked up from germline, CDR1 is SGHTA and CDR2 is FQGNSA. In DNA form, the CDR3 reads TGTGCCAGCAGCTTAGAGGGGTACCAAGAGACCCAGTACTTC. This sequence encodes CASSLEGYQETQYF. Complete variable domain (other parts from reference TRBV7-2 and TRBJ2-5): GAGVSQSPSNKVTEKGKDVELRCDPISGHTALYWYRQSLGQGLEFLIYFQGNSAPDKSGLPSDRFSAERTGGSVSTLTIQRTQQEDSAVYLCASSLEGYQETQYFGPGTRLLVL.

This clone was detected ten times or more. V usage is TRBV15 and J usage is TRBJ1-5; TRBD1 is a possible D gene (6 bases). This CDR3 is built from 15 residues. Per the germline V gene, CDR1 is LNHNV and CDR2 is YYDKDF (reference sequence). Trimming stripped 0 bases from V and 5 bases from J, with 11 bases between. This CDR3 reads CATSRDRGGYQPQHF. CDR3 DNA sequence: TGTGCCACCAGCAGAGACAGGGGTGGCTATCAGCCCCAGCATTTT.

The table lists this clone with many counts. V is TRBV2 and J is TRBJ2-1, with 7 bases fitting TRBD2. The CDR3 has 14 amino acids. V dropped 8 bases and J dropped 2; count of bases not matched to a gene: 6. Germline V gene lookup returns CDR1 SNHLY and CDR2 FYNNEI. The CDR3 nucleotides are TGTGCCAGCGCAGGACTAGTGGCCTACAATGAGCAGTTCTTC. It yields the protein CASAGLVAYNEQFF.

This clone was found many times. The chain employs TRBV19 and TRBJ1-4, with TRBD1 matching 7 bases. CDR1 and CDR2 from the germline V gene are LNHDA and SQIVND (reference sequence). V lost 5 bases to trimming and J lost 0 bases; unmatched junction nucleotides: 9. The CDR3 is 17 amino acids. This CDR3 reads CASSSLGGLATNEKLFF. The DNA of the CDR3 is TGTGCCAGTAGTTCCCTAGGGGGCCTTGCAACTAATGAAAAACTGTTTTTT.

Only a few counts were recorded for this clone. The chain employs TRBV11-2 and TRBJ2-2; 9 bases agree with TRBD1. V trimming: 1 base; J trimming: 5 bases; junction bases outside the gene matches: 5. This CDR3 has 16 residues. From germline, CDR1 is SGHAT and CDR2 FQNNGV. The chain's CDR3 is CASSLVRDRVTGELFF. The CDR3 coding sequence is TGTGCCAGCAGCTTAGTACGGGACAGGGTAACCGGGGAGCTGTTTTTT.

In this sample, this clone turned up many times. The chain joins TRBV7-9 to TRBJ1-6, with TRBD1 matching over 8 bases. The CDR3 runs 12 residues. Trimming at V came to 5 bases and at J to 14 bases, leaving 5 bases not matched to a gene. Germline CDR1 and CDR2: SEHNR and FQNEAQ (reference sequence). This CDR3 reads CASSLTTGALHF. The DNA for the CDR3 is TGTGCCAGCAGCCTAACGACAGGGGCCCTCCACTTT.

This clone was detected many times. V and J are TRBV5-5 and TRBJ2-7, with TRBD2 matching over 7 bases. This CDR3 has 15 residues. The germline gives CDR1 SGHKS, CDR2 YYEKEE (reference sequence). The ends lost 4 bases at V and 3 bases at J; junction bases unmatched: 10. DNA for the CDR3: TGTGCCAGCAGCCCACGACAGTCGGGGGGCTACGAGCAGTACTTC. Encoded protein: CASSPRQSGGYEQYF.

In its sample, this clone was seen a few times. This chain connects TRBV30 to TRBJ1-5; maybe TRBD1 (5 bases). The CDR3 spans 13 residues. In germline, CDR1 is GTSNPN, CDR2 SVGIG (reference sequence). V dropped 4 bases and J dropped 1 base, with 8 bases sitting between them. The CDR3 loop is CAWNRGSNQPQHF. CDR3 sequence (DNA): TGTGCCTGGAATCGGGGGAGCAATCAGCCCCAGCATTTT.

This clone was seen many times. The CDR3 spells CASSLGRLGQGGHGYTF. The CDR3, as DNA: TGTGCCAGCAGCCTGGGACGTCTGGGACAGGGGGGTCATGGCTACACCTTC. The V gene is TRBV4-2, the J gene TRBJ1-2; 11 bases line up with TRBD1. Germline CDR1 is LGHNA and CDR2 is YNFKEQ. V was clipped by 4 bases and J by 6 bases; unmatched bases: 13. The CDR3 extends over 17 amino acids.

This clone was counted between two and nine times. Written as DNA, the CDR3 is TGTGCCAGCAGCTCGCCCTTGACAGTTGGGGCCAACGTCCTGACTTTC. This codes for CASSSPLTVGANVLTF. The gene calls are TRBV11-2 and TRBJ2-6; TRBD1 might be the D (5 bases). CDR3 length: 16 residues. Per germline, CDR1 SGHAT and CDR2 FQNNGV. Trimming shortened V by 4 bases and J by 3 bases, and 13 bases separated the two germline ends.

Concerning this clone itself: A read error may account for a junction end that differs from germline. The J gene is TRBJ1-1, the V gene TRBV4-1; 8 positions match TRBD1. In germline, CDR1 is MGHRA, CDR2 YSYEKL. The length of the CDR3 is 14 residues. The CDR3 region has the DNA TGCGCCAGCGGCCAGGAAACAGGGGGGGCTGAAGCTTTCTTT. It codes for CASGQETGGAEAFF.

This clone appeared many times. This rearrangement joins TRBV7-8 to TRBJ2-6, with 10 bases lining up with TRBD2. This CDR3 comprises 21 residues. Germline V gene lookup returns CDR1 SGHVS and CDR2 FQNEAQ. The ends lost 6 bases at V and 0 bases at J; junction bases unmatched: 17. The CDR3 DNA reads as TGTGCCAGCAGTTCTTTTGCCCTACTAGCGGGGATTAGCTCTGGGGCCAACGTCCTGACTTTC. Translating gives CASSSFALLAGISSGANVLTF.

This clone was detected many times. This sequence joins TRBV4-1 and TRBJ2-7; D remains unclear. This CDR3 is 12 amino acids long. Per the germline V gene, CDR1 is MGHRA and CDR2 is YSYEKL. V dropped 2 bases and J dropped 3 bases, with 5 bases sitting between them. The DNA for the CDR3 is TGCGCCAGCAGCCAAAAGGGCTACGAGCAGTACTTC. Amino acids: CASSQKGYEQYF.

A few counts support this clone. V and J are TRBV7-2 and TRBJ2-3; 8 positions agree with TRBD2. Germline lookup yields CDR1 SGHTA and CDR2 FQGNSA. The CDR3 runs to 15 residues. The trim removed 7 bases at V and 1 base at J, leaving 7 bases unmatched. In DNA, the CDR3 is TGTGCCAGCAAAACAAGGCGGGGGGGCACAGATACGCAGTATTTT. This encodes CASKTRRGGTDTQYF.

This clone came up many times. The genes are TRBV19 and TRBJ2-5, with D tentatively TRBD1 (6 bases). The CDR3 extends over 13 amino acids. V lost 6 bases to trimming and J lost 2 bases, with 10 bases between them. CDR1 and CDR2 (germline): LNHDA, SQIVND (reference sequence). CDR3 in DNA: TGTGCCAGTAGGAAACAGGGACAAGAGACCCAGTACTTC. The encoded protein is CASRKQGQETQYF.

This clone was recorded at least ten times. The V and J genes are TRBV18 and TRBJ2-7; unclear D gene. Germline values: CDR1 KGHSH, CDR2 LQKENI. The CDR3 is made up of 11 amino acids. V was trimmed by 7 bases and J by 12 bases, leaving 16 bases between them. The CDR3 loop is CASFGQDRLYF. The CDR3 region has the DNA TGTGCCAGCTTTGGGCAGGATCGTCTGTACTTC.

This clone was detected many times. The J gene is TRBJ1-2, the V gene TRBV19; 9 bases are shared with TRBD1. CDR1 is LNHDA, CDR2 SQIVND, per germline (reference sequence). This CDR3 comprises 18 residues. Trimming took 5 bases from V and 4 from J; bases not matched to a gene: 17. CDR3 bases: TGTGCCAGTAGTCCAATAGGCCCGGACAGGGGAACTCTCTATGGCTACACCTTC. It is translated as CASSPIGPDRGTLYGYTF.

This clone has at least ten counts. The chain joins TRBV5-4 to TRBJ1-3; TRBD1 matches at 8 bases. Trimming removed 2 bases from V and 4 bases from J; junction bases left unmatched: 2. From germline, CDR1 is SGHNT and CDR2 YYREEE (reference sequence). This CDR3 has 14 amino acids. This chain's CDR3 is CASSFRGPGNTIYF. The CDR3, as DNA: TGTGCCAGCAGCTTCAGGGGGCCCGGAAACACCATATATTTT.

This clone was seen ten or more times. The chain joins TRBV28 to TRBJ1-2, with TRBD1 matching 9 bases. There are 13 residues in the CDR3. Germline V gene data show CDR1 as MDHEN and CDR2 as SYDVKM. V shed 8 bases, J shed 2 bases, and the junction held 3 bases outside the gene matches. CDR3 DNA sequence: TGTGCCAGCCGTGGACAGGGGAACTATGGCTACACCTTC. Protein: CASRGQGNYGYTF.

This clone was counted only a few times. J is TRBJ2-5 and V is TRBV5-1, with 8 bases fitting TRBD2. The CDR3 loop spans 15 amino acids. J was trimmed by 1 base and V by 2 bases; bases with no gene match: 4. The V gene's germline CDR1 is SGHRS and CDR2 YFSETQ. The CDR3 loop reads CASSLRGGLQETQYF. CDR3 nucleotide sequence: TGCGCCAGCAGCTTACGGGGGGGCCTCCAAGAGACCCAGTACTTC. The whole variable domain, filled in from reference TRBV5-1 and TRBJ2-5, reads KAGVTQTPRYLIKTRGQQVTLSCSPISGHRSVSWYQQTPGQGLQFLFEYFSETQRNKGNFPGRFSGRQFSNSRSEMNVSTLELGDSALYLCASSLRGGLQETQYFGPGTRLLVL.

In nucleotides, the CDR3 is TGTGCCTGGAATCAGGGGCCGGTTAACCCCCTCCACTTT. Translation: CAWNQGPVNPLHF. This rearrangement joins TRBV30 to TRBJ1-6, with D possibly being TRBD1 (6 bases). The CDR3 contains 13 residues. CDR1 and CDR2 (germline): GTSNPN, SVGIG (reference sequence). With 4 bases removed from V and 13 bases from J, the gap between germline ends came to 17 bases. Supplemented by reference TRBV30 and TRBJ1-6, the full variable domain reads SQTIHQWPATLVQPVGSPLSLECTVEGTSNPNLYWYRQAAGRGLQLLFYSVGIGQISSEVPQNLSASRPQDRQFILSSKKLLLSDSGFYLCAWNQGPVNPLHFGNGTRLTVT.

This clone was seen many times. This chain joins TRBV18 and TRBJ2-7, with 8 bases that match TRBD1. This CDR3 has 17 amino acids. The junction had 16 bases not matched to a gene; V was cut back by 5 bases and J by 4 bases. The germline gives CDR1 KGHSH, CDR2 LQKENI. The CDR3 loop is CASSTRGPPITTYEQYF. The CDR3 DNA reads as TGTGCCAGCTCAACCAGGGGGCCTCCCATCACGACGTACGAGCAGTACTTC.

The chain uses TRBV11-2 and TRBJ2-3; 7 bases fit TRBD1. V lost 1 base and J lost 4; bases outside the gene matches: 2. CDR3 length equals 14 residues. The germline V gene has CDR1 SGHAT and CDR2 FQNNGV. Here the CDR3 reads CASSLGTGPDTQYF. The CDR3 nucleotides read TGTGCCAGCAGCTTAGGGACAGGCCCAGATACGCAGTATTTT.

This clone was observed a handful of times. The V gene is TRBV5-6, the J gene TRBJ2-1; the match to TRBD2 covers 14 bases. The CDR3 contains 18 residues. Germline V gene sequence: CDR1 SGHDT, CDR2 YYEEEE. V gave up 4 bases and J gave up 2 bases; unmatched junction bases: 8. CDR3 amino acids: CASSGLAGGKITYNEQFF. DNA of the CDR3: TGTGCCAGCAGCGGACTAGCGGGGGGCAAGATTACCTACAATGAGCAGTTCTTC.

The sample holds a few counts of this clone. The chain combines TRBV12-3 or TRBV12-4 with TRBJ2-5, with D perhaps TRBD2 (6 bases). Trimming took 3 bases from V and 5 from J, leaving 16 bases between them. This CDR3 contains 15 residues. The CDR3 loop reads CASSFRTSGVETQYF. Written as DNA, the CDR3 is TGTGCCAGCAGTTTCAGGACTTCGGGGGTCGAGACCCAGTACTTC.